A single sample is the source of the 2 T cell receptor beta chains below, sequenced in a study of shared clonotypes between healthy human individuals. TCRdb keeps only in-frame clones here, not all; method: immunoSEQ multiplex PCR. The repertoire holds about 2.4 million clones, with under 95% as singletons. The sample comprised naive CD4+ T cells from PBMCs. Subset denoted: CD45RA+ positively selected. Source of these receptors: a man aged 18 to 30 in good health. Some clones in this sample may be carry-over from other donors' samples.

CDR3 amino acids: CASSLGTYAPSAKNIQYF. In DNA form, the CDR3 reads TGTGCCAGCAGCTTGGGGACTTATGCCCCTAGCGCCAAAAACATTCAGTACTTC. The chain uses TRBV7-8 and TRBJ2-4, with TRBD2 as a possible D gene (6 bases). This CDR3 has 18 residues. Germline CDR1 and CDR2: SGHVS and FQNEAQ. The V end was cut by 3 bases, the J end by 1 base, with 19 bases between.

CDR3 DNA sequence: TGCGCCAGCAGGTTCGGACTAGCGGGTAACTACAATGAGCAGTTCTTC. Its translation is CASRFGLAGNYNEQFF. The V and J genes are TRBV5-1 and TRBJ2-1; 11 bases are a match to TRBD2. Germline CDR1 and CDR2: SGHRS and YFSETQ. CDR3 length equals 16 residues. The V and J ends lost 5 bases and 3 bases, in that order; junction bases with no gene match: 7.